A single count supports the clone carrying this T cell receptor beta chain. The data originate from a study of blood T cell repertoires in COVID-19. The wider study: COVID-19 samples from acute and convalescent phases originated in the United States, Italy and Spain. Nucleic acid was either cDNA or gDNA, and it came from T cells, B-cell-depleted T cells, or PBMCs.

Germline-derived CDR1 and CDR2 are LGHDT and YNNKEL (reference sequence). This CDR3 has 14 residues. V was shortened by 1 base and J by 1 base, with 7 bases between the two germline ends. Authors' processing steps: Estimated nucleated cell counts came from reference gene primer amplification. Generated by immunoSEQ multiplex PCR, the TCRdb table keeps only in-frame clones and is missing some. That table gives V, J and clone size, and the DNA gave D and trimming. The sample lists 85,000 to 95,000 clones; roughly 90% were seen once. The receptor was isolated from a woman of 80 years or more with acute or convalescent COVID-19. What was sequenced was peripheral blood. This chain uses TRBV3-1 (or the pseudogene TRBV3-2) with TRBJ2-5; no clear D gene. The DNA of the CDR3 is TGTGCCAGCAGCCAAGGGCACAGCCAAGAGACCCAGTACTTC. It encodes CASSQGHSQETQYF.